Sequencing of this TCR beta chain was carried out in a study of blood T cells in healthy people across ages. Comments on this clonotype: Its antigen is not known. A read error may account for a junction end that differs from germline.

Together with a sample-barcoded 5' primer, a J-beta primer mix was included in a second PCR lasting about 7 to 11 cycles. TCRdb used MiXCR to reprocess the 5' RACE reads, holding one entry per CDR3 protein. The data show about 1,500,000 distinct CDR3 sequences, about 28% seen once. The CDR3 covers 13 residues. Per the germline V gene, CDR1 is ENHRY and CDR2 is SYGVKD. Broader study findings: When one million T cells were used, diversity estimates were thought to be underestimates. Both naive CD4+ cell counts and diversity were greater in long-lived donors than in aged donors. Expanded clonotype changes were possibly confounded by unknown donor CMV status.

The receptor was derived from a woman under 40 in good health. The chain joins TRBV10-3 to TRBJ2-3; D is undetermined. Sequencing was carried out using blood. The CDR3 sequence is CAIREESTDTRYF. CDR3 DNA: TGTGCCATCAGAGAAGAGAGCACAGATACGCGGTATTTT.